Shown below are 31 T cell receptor beta chains from a single sample sequenced in a study of blood T cell repertoires in COVID-19. Clones were sequenced by immunoSEQ multiplex PCR, and TCRdb holds only the in-frame ones, with some missing. The sample carries around 130,000 clones, more than 75% recorded once. Sequences were obtained from peripheral blood. The source is a man aged 50 to 59 with active COVID-19.

This clone was found a few times. This chain uses TRBV5-1 with TRBJ1-6, with D uncertain. This CDR3 is 15 amino acids long. CDR1 and CDR2 (germline): SGHRS, YFSETQ. Trimming removed 4 bases at V and 9 bases at J, with 17 bases between. CDR3 bases: TGCGCCAGCAGCCCGGCGGAGGTTGTCTCTTCACCCCTCCACTTT. It is translated as CASSPAEVVSSPLHF.

The chain uses TRBV18 and TRBJ1-2, with D unresolved. The CDR3 sequence is 13 residues long. The V end was cut by 2 bases, the J end by 7 bases, with 11 bases between. Germline CDR1 KGHSH, CDR2 LQKENI. In nucleotides, the CDR3 is TGTGCCAGCTCACCAGGGCAGGATCCTGGCTACACCTTC. It codes for CASSPGQDPGYTF.

V is TRBV7-2 and J is TRBJ2-2, with D perhaps TRBD2 (6 bases). The V gene's germline CDR1 is SGHTA and CDR2 FQGNSA. The CDR3 sequence is 13 residues long. The V gene lost 7 bases and the J gene lost 5 bases, with 11 bases spanning the gap. The CDR3 DNA reads as TGTGCCAGCAATCGCGGGGATACCGGGGAGCTGTTTTTT. This codes for CASNRGDTGELFF.

V usage is TRBV29-1 and J usage is TRBJ1-3; D is unclear. The CDR3 loop spans 13 amino acids. V was trimmed by 7 bases and J by 0 bases, leaving 10 bases between them. Germline V CDR1 and CDR2: SQVTM, ANQGSEA. The CDR3 DNA sequence: TGCAGCGCCAAGGAGGACTCTGGAAACACCATATATTTT. This sequence encodes CSAKEDSGNTIYF.

The chain is built from TRBV6-1 and TRBJ2-5; TRBD1 is a possible D gene (5 bases). CDR3 size: 14 residues. CDR1 MNHNS and CDR2 SASEGT come from the germline V gene. Trimming removed 2 bases from V and 1 base from J, with 8 bases in between. Here the CDR3 reads CASSELRGQETQYF. DNA of the CDR3: TGTGCCAGCAGTGAACTTAGGGGCCAAGAGACCCAGTACTTC.

This chain uses TRBV27 with TRBJ2-5; D is perhaps TRBD1 (6 bases). This CDR3 is 14 amino acids long. V lost 5 bases, J lost 5 bases, and 15 bases lay in between. CDR1 is MNHEY and CDR2 is SMNVEV in the germline V gene (reference sequence). The CDR3 DNA reads TGTGCCAGCAGTCCAAGGACAGTGATGGAGACCCAGTACTTC. It codes for CASSPRTVMETQYF.

V gene TRBV3-1 (or the pseudogene TRBV3-2) combines with J gene TRBJ1-3; TRBD1 might be the D (6 bases). From germline, CDR1 is LGHDT and CDR2 YNNKEL (reference sequence). This CDR3 spans 15 amino acids. Deletions cut 8 bases from V and 0 bases from J, with 14 bases between. CDR3 sequence reads: CASSVLGGSGNTIYF. The CDR3, as DNA: TGTGCCAGCTCCGTCCTAGGGGGCTCTGGAAACACCATATATTTT.

The V and J genes are TRBV19 and TRBJ1-6; D is unresolved. Germline V gene data show CDR1 as LNHDA and CDR2 as SQIVND (reference sequence). The CDR3 extends over 12 amino acids. Deletions cut 3 bases from V and 14 bases from J, with 11 bases between. The CDR3, as DNA: TGTGCCAGTAGTATCCCCGGGTACACCCTCCACTTT. It translates to CASSIPGYTLHF.

The chain recombines TRBV5-1 with TRBJ2-3; 15 bases line up with TRBD2. The CDR3 contains 17 residues. CDR1 SGHRS and CDR2 YFSETQ come from the germline V gene. The J segment lost 0 bases and the V segment lost 4 bases, leaving 3 bases of the junction unmatched. CDR3 residues: CASSSGTSGRSTDTQYF. In nucleotides, the CDR3 is TGCGCCAGCAGCAGCGGGACTAGCGGGAGGAGCACAGATACGCAGTATTTT.

The gene calls are TRBV5-1 and TRBJ1-6, with D unresolved. The germline V and J ends were trimmed by 0 bases and 7 bases, with 11 bases remaining between them. The CDR3 is 15 residues long. Germline V gene data show CDR1 as SGHRS and CDR2 as YFSETQ. CDR3: CASSLDSGNNSPLHF. The CDR3 DNA follows: TGCGCCAGCAGCTTGGATTCGGGGAACAATTCACCCCTCCACTTT.

The chain recombines TRBV5-1 with TRBJ1-2; 7 positions agree with TRBD1. This CDR3 spans 14 amino acids. Per the germline V gene, CDR1 is SGHRS and CDR2 is YFSETQ. V shed 0 bases and J 8 bases; nucleotides not matched to a gene: 7. CDR3 protein: CASSLARGTEGYTF. CDR3 DNA: TGCGCCAGCAGCTTGGCCAGGGGGACGGAGGGCTACACCTTC.

The chain joins TRBV5-1 to TRBJ2-1; 8 bases are shared with TRBD2. Germline values: CDR1 SGHRS, CDR2 YFSETQ. This CDR3 has 15 amino acids. Trimming took 6 bases from V and 8 from J; bases not matched to a gene: 13. Here the CDR3 reads CASIPRGGGFDEQFF. The CDR3 DNA sequence: TGCGCCAGCATCCCCCGGGGGGGCGGGTTTGATGAGCAGTTCTTC.

The V and J genes are TRBV5-4 and TRBJ1-2; D unclear. Germline assignment: CDR1 SGHNT and CDR2 YYREEE (reference sequence). The CDR3 spans 13 residues. V lost 0 bases and J 3 bases, leaving 6 bases between the germline ends. The DNA for the CDR3 is TGTGCCAGCAGCTTGGGGCAGGACTATGGCTACACCTTC. Translation gives CASSLGQDYGYTF.

This chain uses TRBV6-5 with TRBJ1-4, with D perhaps TRBD1 (6 bases). Trimming shortened V by 3 bases and J by 7 bases, and 12 bases separated the two germline ends. Germline-derived CDR1 and CDR2 are MNHEY and SVGAGI. The length of the CDR3 is 14 residues. The CDR3 sequence is CASSYAQGSEKLFF. CDR3 nucleotide sequence: TGTGCCAGCAGTTATGCACAGGGTAGTGAAAAACTGTTTTTT.

The gene calls are TRBV11-2 and TRBJ2-1; TRBD1 matches 8 bases. The CDR3 spans 16 residues. Germline loops: CDR1 SGHAT, CDR2 FQNNGV. With 4 bases clipped from V and 3 bases from J, the junction kept 8 bases outside the gene matches. This chain's CDR3 is CASSSRTGRSYNEQFF. Written as DNA, the CDR3 is TGTGCCAGCAGCTCACGGACAGGGCGCAGCTACAATGAGCAGTTCTTC.

The V gene is TRBV21-1, the J gene TRBJ2-3; whether TRBD1, the table's D call, matches the DNA was not checked. TRBV21-1 is a recognized pseudogene. The CDR3 covers 16 residues. This CDR3 is CASSKAVKGAVDTQYF. As DNA, the CDR3 is TGTGCCAGCAGCAAAGCTGTGAAGGGGGCAGTAGATACGCAGTATTTT.

The rearrangement uses TRBV2 and TRBJ2-5; possibly TRBD1 for D (7 bases). Trimming removed 6 bases from V and 3 bases from J, with 17 bases in between. Germline CDR1 is SNHLY and CDR2 is FYNNEI. There are 15 residues in the CDR3. The CDR3 here is CASSGRQGREETQYF. The CDR3 DNA is TGTGCCAGCAGCGGGAGACAGGGCAGGGAAGAGACCCAGTACTTC.

This clone was detected a few times. The chain is built from TRBV4-1 and TRBJ2-7, with D unresolved. Trimming cost V 0 bases and J 3 bases, with 6 bases left between them. The CDR3 sequence is 13 residues long. Germline assignment: CDR1 MGHRA and CDR2 YSYEKL. CDR3 region: CASSQEILYEQYF. Here the CDR3 DNA reads TGCGCCAGCAGCCAAGAAATACTCTACGAGCAGTACTTC.

This chain joins TRBV7-8 and TRBJ2-1; 12 bases align to TRBD2. V was clipped by 4 bases and J by 5 bases; unmatched bases: 3. This CDR3 spans 15 amino acids. Per germline, CDR1 SGHVS and CDR2 FQNEAQ. The DNA for the CDR3 is TGTGCCAGCAGCTCCACTAGCGGGAGGAACAATGAGCAGTTCTTC. It codes for CASSSTSGRNNEQFF.

CDR3 in DNA: TGTGCCAGCAGTTCTCGGACGGATTGGAGGGAAAAACTGTTTTTT. Protein product: CASSSRTDWREKLFF. This chain joins TRBV28 and TRBJ1-4, with unresolved D. Trimming pared 4 bases from V and 8 bases from J, leaving 17 bases between. This CDR3 has 15 residues. Per germline, CDR1 MDHEN and CDR2 SYDVKM. The whole variable domain, filled in from reference TRBV28 and TRBJ1-4, reads DVKVTQSSRYLVKRTGEKVFLECVQDMDHENMFWYRQDPGLGLRLIYFSYDVKMKEKGDIPEGYSVSREKKERFSLILESASTNQTSMYLCASSSRTDWREKLFFGSGTQLSVL.

This chain uses TRBV12-3 or TRBV12-4 with TRBJ1-2, with D tentatively TRBD1 (5 bases). V was cut by 8 bases and J by 8 bases, with 18 bases left in between. The CDR3 is 13 amino acids. CDR3 coding DNA: TGTGCCAGCCATACCTCCGGGGGAATGGGCTACACCTTC. As protein: CASHTSGGMGYTF.

The chain is built from TRBV6-6 and TRBJ1-1; TRBD1 agrees at 7 bases. The CDR3 covers 15 residues. J lost 0 bases, V lost 6 bases, and 7 bases had no gene match. Looked up from germline, CDR1 is MNHNY and CDR2 is SVGAGI (reference sequence). CDR3 nucleotides: TGTGCCAGCAGCGCCCCGGACAGGTTGAACACTGAAGCTTTCTTT. This gives the protein CASSAPDRLNTEAFF.

V usage is TRBV6-5 and J usage is TRBJ1-1; 8 bases align to TRBD1. The germline CDR1 and CDR2 sequences are MNHEY and SVGAGI. The CDR3 runs 15 residues. V lost 3 bases and J lost 5; bases outside the gene matches: 8. The CDR3 DNA is TGTGCCAGCAGTTATGCCGGGACAGGAGGAACTGAAGCTTTCTTT. Amino acids: CASSYAGTGGTEAFF.

The chain couples TRBV7-2 to TRBJ2-5; the match to TRBD2 covers 11 bases. With V trimmed by 7 bases and J by 6 bases, 19 bases remained unmatched. This CDR3 is 18 amino acids long. Germline V gene lookup returns CDR1 SGHTA and CDR2 FQGNSA. The CDR3 DNA sequence: TGTGCCAGCAAAGGGCTTTGGCTAGCGGGAGGACCGAACCAGACCCAGTACTTC. Amino acids: CASKGLWLAGGPNQTQYF.

V and J are TRBV5-1 and TRBJ2-3, with 10 nucleotides matching TRBD2. Germline V gene lookup returns CDR1 SGHRS and CDR2 YFSETQ. This CDR3 contains 16 residues. Germline trimming cut 4 bases from V and 1 base from J; bases unmatched to any gene: 6. The CDR3 loop reads CASSPGLAVGTDTQYF. The CDR3, as DNA: TGCGCCAGCAGCCCCGGACTAGCGGTGGGCACAGATACGCAGTATTTT.

V usage is TRBV7-9 and J usage is TRBJ1-5; maybe TRBD1 (6 bases). Germline CDR1 and CDR2: SEHNR and FQNEAQ (reference sequence). The CDR3 is 15 amino acids. Trimming pared 5 bases from V and 5 bases from J, leaving 16 bases between. CDR3 sequence: CASSPGTPDDQPQHF. CDR3 nucleotides: TGTGCCAGCAGCCCAGGGACACCGGATGATCAGCCCCAGCATTTT.

V usage is TRBV6-5 and J usage is TRBJ2-6; no clear D gene. CDR1 and CDR2 (germline): MNHEY, SVGAGI. V was pared by 4 bases and J by 0 bases, with 7 bases between. The CDR3 contains 15 residues. CDR3 in amino acids: CASSFNPSGANVLTF. CDR3 DNA: TGTGCCAGCAGTTTTAATCCCTCTGGGGCCAACGTCCTGACTTTC.

This rearrangement joins TRBV3-1 (or the pseudogene TRBV3-2) to TRBJ2-1; TRBD2 matches at 7 bases. Germline CDR1 is LGHDT and CDR2 is YNNKEL (reference sequence). This CDR3 has 16 residues. Trimming removed 4 bases from V and 0 bases from J; junction bases left unmatched: 6. CDR3: CASSLKGLRSYNEQFF. The CDR3 bases are TGTGCCAGCAGCCTAAAGGGACTACGCTCCTACAATGAGCAGTTCTTC.

The J gene is TRBJ1-1, the V gene TRBV7-9, with D possibly TRBD1 on 6 matching bases. CDR3 length: 12 residues. Germline V CDR1 and CDR2: SEHNR, FQNEAQ (reference sequence). V was shortened by 6 bases and J by 7 bases, with 12 bases between the two germline ends. As DNA, the CDR3 is TGTGCCAGCAGACTAACAGGGCTTGAAGCTTTCTTT. This codes for CASRLTGLEAFF.

The chain carries TRBV18 and TRBJ2-2; no definite D call. Trimming removed 2 bases at V and 7 bases at J, with 5 bases between. The V gene's germline CDR1 is KGHSH and CDR2 LQKENI. CDR3 size: 12 residues. The CDR3 nucleotides are TGTGCCAGCTCACCATCGCGCGGGGAGCTGTTTTTT. Its protein is CASSPSRGELFF.

V gene TRBV6-5 combines with J gene TRBJ1-4; D not resolved. The length of the CDR3 is 14 residues. Trimming took 2 bases from V and 0 from J, leaving 4 bases between them. The germline gives CDR1 MNHEY, CDR2 SVGAGI. CDR3 residues: CASSYSATNEKLFF. DNA for the CDR3: TGTGCCAGCAGTTACAGCGCAACTAATGAAAAACTGTTTTTT.